This T cell receptor (beta chain) was captured in a study of blood T cell repertoires in COVID-19. Study summary: Whether acute or convalescent, the COVID-19 samples came from the United States, Italy and Spain. The cDNA or gDNA used as material had been derived from T cells, B-cell-depleted T cells, or PBMCs.

The authors' processing: Estimated nucleated cell counts came from reference gene primer amplification. Method: immunoSEQ multiplex PCR; TCRdb's copy keeps in-frame clones and lacks some. V, J and clone size reflect that table, while D and trimming were determined from the DNA. The sample records 100,000 to 150,000 clones, under 85% being singletons. This CDR3 contains 16 residues. Germline V lookup: CDR1 SGDLS, CDR2 YYNGEE. The V end lost 4 bases, the J end lost 0 bases, and 14 bases lay between the germline ends. The chain joins TRBV9 to TRBJ1-3; D is unresolved. Sequencing was performed on peripheral blood. This clonotype was sampled from a man aged 55 to 70 with acute or convalescent COVID-19. As DNA, the CDR3 is TGTGCCAGCAGCCACCTAGCAAGTTTCTCTGGAAACACCATATATTTT. As protein: CASSHLASFSGNTIYF. Full variable domain (remainder filled in from reference TRBV9 and TRBJ1-3): DSGVTQTPKHLITATGQRVTLRCSPRSGDLSVYWYQQSLDQGLQFLIQYYNGEERAKGNILERFSAQQFPDLHSELNLSSLELGDSALYFCASSHLASFSGNTIYFGEGSWLTVV.